This entry features one TCR beta chain sequence. The antigen is unknown. TCRdb's table, derived via immunoSEQ multiplex PCR, lists solely in-frame clones and lacks some. This sample carries 250,000 to 350,000 clones, around 69% of them seen once, and the ten largest clones take around 5.3%. This record belongs to a study of cytotoxic CD8 clonotypes in ibrutinib-treated CLL. The CDR3 has 13 amino acids. Germline V lookup: CDR1 SGDLS, CDR2 YYNGEE. With 3 bases removed from V and 6 bases from J, the gap between germline ends came to 10 bases. Study-wide results and limits: A difference in sampling times existed between sustained-remission and progressing patients.

This sample comprised PBMCs, obtained at disease progression, from a patient treated with ibrutinib. This TCR derives from a human donor with chronic lymphocytic leukemia. This chain uses TRBV9 with TRBJ1-5; possible D gene TRBD1, 6 bases. The CDR3 loop is CASSAGDGQPQHF. Here the CDR3 DNA reads TGTGCCAGCAGCGCAGGGGATGGTCAGCCCCAGCATTTT. Full variable domain (outside the CDR3, taken from reference TRBV9 and TRBJ1-5): DSGVTQTPKHLITATGQRVTLRCSPRSGDLSVYWYQQSLDQGLQFLIQYYNGEERAKGNILERFSAQQFPDLHSELNLSSLELGDSALYFCASSAGDGQPQHFGDGTRLSIL.